The 9 T cell receptor beta chains presented below share a single source sample, sequenced in a study of blood T cell repertoires in COVID-19. Libraries were prepared by immunoSEQ multiplex PCR; TCRdb keeps only in-frame clonotypes and omits some of them. The sample has just over 80,000 clones; more than 65% are singletons. Sequencing was performed on peripheral blood. These receptors were obtained from a woman at least 80 years old with active or convalescent COVID-19.

This clone was found a few times. This chain uses TRBV10-2 with TRBJ2-5; a possible D gene is TRBD2 (6 bases). The V gene lost 2 bases and the J gene lost 7 bases, with 17 bases spanning the gap. The CDR3 is made up of 15 amino acids. Per the germline V gene, CDR1 is WSHSY and CDR2 is SAAADI. Written as DNA, the CDR3 is TGCGCCAGCAGTGAGGCAGGGACTTCCGAAGGGACCCAGTACTTC. Its protein product is CASSEAGTSEGTQYF.

This rearrangement joins TRBV19 to TRBJ1-4; D is ambiguous. Germline V gene data show CDR1 as LNHDA and CDR2 as SQIVND (reference sequence). The CDR3 runs to 14 residues. V was cut by 6 bases and J by 2 bases, with 10 bases left in between. Here the CDR3 reads CASRNLWTNEKLFF. CDR3 DNA sequence: TGTGCCAGTAGAAACCTATGGACTAATGAAAAACTGTTTTTT.

The chain carries TRBV5-6 and TRBJ1-4; the match to TRBD1 covers 7 bases. After removal of 0 bases from V and 0 bases from J, the junction contained 2 bases not matched to a gene. The length of the CDR3 is 16 residues. Germline V gives CDR1 SGHDT, CDR2 YYEEEE. CDR3 region: CASSLEGAATNEKLFF. As DNA, the CDR3 is TGTGCCAGCAGCTTGGAGGGGGCGGCAACTAATGAAAAACTGTTTTTT.

The chain couples TRBV10-3 to TRBJ1-5; 7 bases are shared with TRBD1. Germline V lookup: CDR1 ENHRY, CDR2 SYGVKD. This CDR3 comprises 15 residues. V was pared by 6 bases and J by 5 bases, with 10 bases of the junction left unmatched. The CDR3, as DNA: TGTGCCATCAGGGGGGACAGCGAACCCCATCAGCCCCAGCATTTT. Its protein is CAIRGDSEPHQPQHF.

The chain is built from TRBV15 and TRBJ2-3, with 12 bases fitting TRBD2. J gave up 8 bases and V 0 bases, and 9 bases lay outside the gene matches. Germline-derived CDR1 and CDR2 are LNHNV and YYDKDF (reference sequence). This CDR3 comprises 17 residues. This CDR3 reads CATSRDRLAGGYGTQYF. The CDR3, as DNA: TGTGCCACCAGCAGAGATCGGCTAGCGGGGGGGTACGGTACGCAGTATTTT.

This clone was seen repeatedly, ten times or more. The sample carries other DNA sequences with the same CDR3. The chain recombines TRBV19 with TRBJ2-7; 8 positions agree with TRBD1. This CDR3 contains 15 residues. CDR1 is LNHDA, CDR2 SQIVND, per germline (reference sequence). With V trimmed by 1 base and J by 2 bases, 4 bases remained unmatched. The CDR3 here is CASSIGTGGPYEQYF. CDR3 coding DNA: TGTGCCAGTAGTATAGGTACAGGGGGACCCTACGAGCAGTACTTC. Full variable domain (outside the CDR3, taken from reference TRBV19 and TRBJ2-7): DGGITQSPKYLFRKEGQNVTLSCEQNLNHDAMYWYRQDPGQGLRLIYYSQIVNDFQKGDIAEGYSVSREKKESFPLTVTSAQKNPTAFYLCASSIGTGGPYEQYFGPGTRLTVT.

The gene calls are TRBV9 and TRBJ1-3; 8 bases are shared with TRBD1. J was trimmed by 2 bases and V by 7 bases; bases with no gene match: 14. CDR3 size: 17 residues. Germline V gene lookup returns CDR1 SGDLS and CDR2 YYNGEE. The CDR3 region has the DNA TGTGCCAGCCTCTTCCCGGTCCAGGGGGCGCCTGGAAACACCATATATTTT. This codes for CASLFPVQGAPGNTIYF. The full variable domain, its missing parts supplied by reference TRBV9 and TRBJ1-3, is DSGVTQTPKHLITATGQRVTLRCSPRSGDLSVYWYQQSLDQGLQFLIQYYNGEERAKGNILERFSAQQFPDLHSELNLSSLELGDSALYFCASLFPVQGAPGNTIYFGEGSWLTVV.

The rearrangement links TRBV6-5 to TRBJ1-2; the D gene is possibly TRBD1 (6 bases). Trimming took 6 bases from V and 6 from J, leaving 17 bases between them. In germline, CDR1 is MNHEY, CDR2 SVGAGI. The CDR3 length is 14 residues. The CDR3 sequence: CASRPLTGSDGYTF. In nucleotides, the CDR3 is TGTGCCAGCAGGCCCTTAACAGGGTCGGATGGCTACACCTTC.

This clone was seen just once. The chain is built from TRBV25-1 and TRBJ1-1, with a possible D match to TRBD1 (5 bases). Trimming stripped 7 bases from V and 6 bases from J, with 15 bases between. The length of the CDR3 is 13 residues. Per germline, CDR1 MGHDK and CDR2 SYGVNS. The CDR3: CASISSLGAEAFF. The CDR3 DNA follows: TGTGCCAGCATCTCCTCTCTAGGGGCTGAAGCTTTCTTT.